Below are 18 T cell receptor beta chains sequenced from a single sample in a study of beta chain features in type 1 diabetes. Investigators reverse transcribed all isolated RNA, so they sequenced expressed TCRB transcripts. Produced via immunoSEQ multiplex PCR; TCRdb's table is partial and in-frame only. The top ten hold 0.019% of the sample, which has under 450,000 clones, more than 12% seen once. Sequenced input: naive CD4+ T cells from blood. These receptors came from a woman in her late teens or twenties in good health.

The rearrangement uses TRBV2 and TRBJ2-1; TRBD1 agrees at 8 bases. Trimming at V came to 6 bases and at J to 5 bases, leaving 6 bases not matched to a gene. The germline CDR1 and CDR2 sequences are SNHLY and FYNNEI. The CDR3 is made up of 14 amino acids. CDR3 in amino acids: CASRSGTGNNEQFF. The CDR3 bases are TGTGCCAGCAGGTCCGGGACAGGCAACAATGAGCAGTTCTTC.

This clone has just one count. The V call is TRBV2, the J call TRBJ2-5, with D hard to call. There are 12 residues in the CDR3. From germline, CDR1 is SNHLY and CDR2 FYNNEI. Trimming removed 3 bases from V and 4 bases from J, with 6 bases in between. CDR3 loop: CASSDTLETQYF. The CDR3 region has the DNA TGTGCCAGCAGTGACACTCTAGAGACCCAGTACTTC.

This clone was counted between two and nine times. The genes are TRBV30 and TRBJ2-7, with a tentative D call TRBD2 (6 bases). CDR3 length: 16 amino acids. Germline V gene data show CDR1 as GTSNPN and CDR2 as SVGIG (reference sequence). V lost 2 bases to trimming and J lost 0 bases, with 17 bases between them. CDR3 protein: CAWSRGTRLSSYEQYF. In nucleotides, the CDR3 is TGTGCCTGGAGTCGGGGGACGCGGTTAAGCTCCTACGAGCAGTACTTC.

This clone was detected a few times. The gene calls are TRBV30 and TRBJ1-1, with D possibly matching TRBD1 (5 bases). Germline V gene data show CDR1 as GTSNPN and CDR2 as SVGIG (reference sequence). CDR3 length: 14 amino acids. The V and J ends lost 2 bases and 0 bases respectively, with 10 bases between them. CDR3 sequence reads: CAWSLSTVNTEAFF. DNA for the CDR3: TGTGCCTGGAGTCTCTCGACAGTGAACACTGAAGCTTTCTTT.

Of note for this clone: Other DNA sequences in this specimen translate into the identical CDR3. The chain employs TRBV28 and TRBJ1-1; 7 nucleotides match TRBD1. The J segment lost 5 bases and the V segment lost 6 bases, leaving 6 bases of the junction unmatched. This CDR3 has 13 amino acids. Germline lookup yields CDR1 MDHEN and CDR2 SYDVKM. For the CDR3, the DNA is TGTGCCAGCAGCTTAGACAGGGTAACTGAAGCTTTCTTT. Translation: CASSLDRVTEAFF.

This chain uses TRBV2 with TRBJ1-4, with no clear D. The V end lost 6 bases, the J end lost 5 bases, and 4 bases lay between the germline ends. The CDR3 spans 11 residues. Germline V CDR1 and CDR2: SNHLY, FYNNEI. The DNA for the CDR3 is TGTGCCAGCAGGGAGAATGAAAAACTGTTTTTT. Amino acids: CASRENEKLFF.

There are a few counts of this clone. This chain joins TRBV5-5 and TRBJ2-7; D perhaps matches TRBD1 (6 bases). This CDR3 has 16 residues. Per germline, CDR1 SGHKS and CDR2 YYEKEE (reference sequence). Trimming removed 5 bases at V and 2 bases at J, with 20 bases between. The CDR3 DNA is TGTGCCAGCAGTATCCAGGGGTACCCCTTAACCTACGAGCAGTACTTC. This translates into CASSIQGYPLTYEQYF.

This clone was seen a handful of times. The gene calls are TRBV7-9 and TRBJ1-2; D might be TRBD1 (5 bases). The CDR3 has 16 residues. Deletions cut 0 bases from V and 4 bases from J, with 15 bases between. CDR1 SEHNR and CDR2 FQNEAQ come from the germline V gene (reference sequence). This chain's CDR3 is CASSLATDRFLYGYTF. CDR3 bases: TGTGCCAGCAGCTTAGCAACCGACAGATTTCTCTATGGCTACACCTTC.

Regarding this clone: Other DNA sequences in this sample translate to the same CDR3. The gene calls are TRBV5-1 and TRBJ2-3; D ambiguous. Trimming pared 0 bases from V and 4 bases from J, leaving 6 bases between. The CDR3 contains 13 residues. Germline-derived CDR1 and CDR2 are SGHRS and YFSETQ. DNA for the CDR3: TGCGCCAGCAGCTTGGACGCGGCAGATACGCAGTATTTT. Its protein is CASSLDAADTQYF.

This clone was seen only a few times. V and J are TRBV19 and TRBJ1-5, with TRBD1 matching over 8 bases. Looked up from germline, CDR1 is LNHDA and CDR2 is SQIVND (reference sequence). With 6 bases clipped from V and 3 bases from J, the junction kept 4 bases outside the gene matches. The CDR3 is 14 amino acids. The CDR3 region is CASSKTGANQPQHF. CDR3 in DNA: TGTGCCAGTAGCAAGACAGGGGCCAATCAGCCCCAGCATTTT. Full variable domain (missing parts from reference TRBV19 and TRBJ1-5): DGGITQSPKYLFRKEGQNVTLSCEQNLNHDAMYWYRQDPGQGLRLIYYSQIVNDFQKGDIAEGYSVSREKKESFPLTVTSAQKNPTAFYLCASSKTGANQPQHFGDGTRLSIL.

V is TRBV28 and J is TRBJ1-2, with D tentatively TRBD1 (5 bases). Germline V CDR1 and CDR2: MDHEN, SYDVKM. This CDR3 has 14 amino acids. V lost 3 bases and J 9 bases, leaving 17 bases between the germline ends. The CDR3, as DNA: TGTGCCAGCAGTTTTCTGGGGCAGGGTGGAAGCTACACCTTC. It codes for CASSFLGQGGSYTF.

The chain recombines TRBV6-6 with TRBJ1-5; D might be TRBD1 (5 bases). This CDR3 is built from 14 residues. CDR1 is MNHNY and CDR2 is SVGAGI in the germline V gene (reference sequence). Trimming removed 4 bases at V and 5 bases at J, with 12 bases between. CDR3: CASSSGIEYQPQHF. CDR3 nucleotides: TGTGCCAGCAGTTCAGGGATAGAGTATCAGCCCCAGCATTTT.

This clone was seen a few times. The chain uses TRBV18 and TRBJ2-2; 10 bases align to TRBD2. The CDR3 runs 15 residues. From germline, CDR1 is KGHSH and CDR2 LQKENI. V shed 6 bases and J 4 bases; nucleotides not matched to a gene: 5. This chain's CDR3 is CASSHGLAATGELFF. For the CDR3, the DNA is TGTGCCAGCTCCCACGGACTAGCGGCCACCGGGGAGCTGTTTTTT.

The chain uses TRBV25-1 and TRBJ1-2; D remains unclear. CDR1 MGHDK and CDR2 SYGVNS come from the germline V gene. V was trimmed by 2 bases and J by 4 bases, leaving 8 bases between them. The CDR3 is made up of 13 amino acids. Here the CDR3 reads CASSENEIYGYTF. In nucleotides, the CDR3 is TGTGCCAGCAGTGAAAACGAGATCTATGGCTACACCTTC.

The chain employs TRBV6-1 and TRBJ1-2; 8 nucleotides agree with TRBD1. V lost 5 bases to trimming and J lost 2 bases; unmatched junction nucleotides: 7. The length of the CDR3 is 15 residues. The germline V gene has CDR1 MNHNS and CDR2 SASEGT. CDR3 nucleotides: TGTGCCAGCAGTTGGGACAGGACTACCAACTATGGCTACACCTTC. Residues: CASSWDRTTNYGYTF.

The genes are TRBV4-2 and TRBJ2-6; D might be TRBD1 (6 bases). Germline V gene data show CDR1 as LGHNA and CDR2 as YNFKEQ. Trimming stripped 0 bases from V and 3 bases from J, with 18 bases between. CDR3 length: 19 residues. In DNA, the CDR3 is TGTGCCAGCAGCCAAGATATGGGGGCGCTACTATATGGGGCCAACGTCCTGACTTTC. This sequence encodes CASSQDMGALLYGANVLTF.

This clone was counted only a few times. The chain is built from TRBV19 and TRBJ2-6; a weak D match, TRBD1 (5 bases). The CDR3 covers 15 residues. V shed 2 bases and J shed 0 bases, with 5 bases lying between them. Germline lookup yields CDR1 LNHDA and CDR2 SQIVND (reference sequence). The CDR3 DNA sequence: TGTGCCAGTAGTATACAGGGCTCTGGGGCCAACGTCCTGACTTTC. Translating gives CASSIQGSGANVLTF.

The J gene is TRBJ1-4, the V gene TRBV15; maybe TRBD1 (6 bases). Trimming removed 5 bases from V and 0 bases from J, with 16 bases in between. The length of the CDR3 is 17 residues. Germline values: CDR1 LNHNV, CDR2 YYDKDF (reference sequence). The CDR3 reads CATSPRQDLATNEKLFF. CDR3 DNA sequence: TGTGCCACCAGCCCTAGACAGGACCTTGCAACTAATGAAAAACTGTTTTTT.